This T cell receptor (beta chain) was sequenced for a study of molecular identifiers for immune sequencing clone quantification. Study as a whole: Split five ways in replicates, RNA from approximately 20,000 or 98,000 naive CD8 cells had four portions sequenced. Study-level points and caveats: Identical TCR molecules sharing a barcode could underestimate highly expanded clone sizes.

TCRdb ran MiXCR on the PCR reads and lists one entry per CDR3 protein. The repertoire holds around 40,000 distinct CDR3 sequences, with about 19% as singletons. This clonotype has ten or more counts. The antigen remains unidentified. The authors sorted naive CD8 T cells as CD8+CD4-CCR7+CD45RA+. This receptor was identified in a human donor in good health. Some libraries in this study had Jurkat cell RNA spiked in. What was sequenced was naive CD8+ T cells from blood, with Jurkat cell RNA spiked in. Noted subset: FACS-sorted CD8+CD4-CCR7+CD45RA+ naive T cells.

The CDR3 nucleotides are TGTGCCAGCAGCCCACAGACTAGCGTCTTTCAAGAGACCCAGTACTTC. This gives the protein CASSPQTSVFQETQYF. The rearrangement joins TRBV7-9 to TRBJ2-5; 8 nucleotides align to TRBD2. This CDR3 contains 16 residues. From germline, CDR1 is SEHNR and CDR2 FQNEAQ (reference sequence). The J segment lost 2 bases and the V segment lost 5 bases, leaving 10 bases of the junction unmatched. Together with reference TRBV7-9 and TRBJ2-5, the CDR3 gives the full variable domain: DTGVSQNPRHKITKRGQNVTFRCDPISEHNRLYWYRQTLGQGPEFLTYFQNEAQLEKSRLLSDRFSAERPKGSFSTLEIQRTEQGDSAMYLCASSPQTSVFQETQYFGPGTRLLVL.